This T cell receptor (beta chain) was captured in a study of control samples from healthy donors and cancer patients. The ends were cut back, 8 bases at V and 0 bases at J, with 11 bases in the middle. This CDR3 spans 14 amino acids. Germline CDR1 is LNHDA and CDR2 is SQIVND (reference sequence). Sequencing was performed with immunoSEQ multiplex PCR; in TCRdb, only in-frame clones are kept and a portion is missing. The data contain some 200,000 clones, about 93% of them singletons. The origin of this receptor is a young man in good health. The material sequenced was blood. The V gene is TRBV19, the J gene TRBJ1-5; weak D call: TRBD1 (5 bases). This CDR3 is CASLDTYSNQPQHF. CDR3 nucleotides: TGTGCCAGTTTGGACACCTATAGCAATCAGCCCCAGCATTTT.